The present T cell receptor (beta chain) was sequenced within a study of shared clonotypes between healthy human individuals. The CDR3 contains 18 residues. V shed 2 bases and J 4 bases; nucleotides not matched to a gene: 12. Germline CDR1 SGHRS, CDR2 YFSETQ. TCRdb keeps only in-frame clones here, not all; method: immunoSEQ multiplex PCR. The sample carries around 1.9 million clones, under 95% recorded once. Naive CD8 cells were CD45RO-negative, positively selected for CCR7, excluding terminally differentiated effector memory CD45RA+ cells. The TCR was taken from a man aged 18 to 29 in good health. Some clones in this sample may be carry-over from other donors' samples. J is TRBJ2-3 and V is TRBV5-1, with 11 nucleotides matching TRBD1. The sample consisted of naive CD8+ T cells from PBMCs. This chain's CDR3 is CASSLYGQGAGVADTQYF. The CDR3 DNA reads TGCGCCAGCAGCTTATACGGACAGGGGGCCGGAGTAGCAGATACGCAGTATTTT.